Given below is one TCR beta chain in context. The target antigen is unknown. This record belongs to a study of shared clonotypes between healthy human individuals. Regarding the study as a whole: Sorted-subset samples were not fully sequenced, rarefaction indicated.

Across several immunoSEQ plates, the genomic DNA of each subset was split evenly. The repertoire was sequenced with immunoSEQ multiplex PCR; TCRdb's copy has only in-frame clones and lacks some. The sample consists of about a million clones, approximately 77% of them appearing once. Germline V gene data show CDR1 as SGHNT and CDR2 as YYREEE (reference sequence). The CDR3 loop spans 16 amino acids. Trimming left V 4 bases short and J 2 bases short, with 18 bases between. Donors, healthy HIV-negative adults, lacked recent acute infections or vaccinations. The sample comprised memory CD4+ T cells from PBMCs. The subset denotes: CD45RA-negative fraction. V gene TRBV5-4 combines with J gene TRBJ1-1; D unclear. This clonotype was sampled from a man younger than 35 in good health. Some clones in this sample may be carry-over from other donors' samples. The CDR3 DNA reads TGTGCCAGCAGCCTTAGGGCACTCCGGAGCAACACTGAAGCTTTCTTT. Translated: CASSLRALRSNTEAFF.